This entry lists 5 T cell receptor beta chains sequenced from one sample in a study of blood T cell repertoires in COVID-19. The assay was immunoSEQ multiplex PCR, and TCRdb's table has in-frame clones only and misses some. The table lists a few hundred thousand clones, about 90% of them singletons. Sequencing was done on a sample of PBMCs or T cells enriched from blood (not recorded which). The receptors derive from a woman aged 25 to 39 who had recovered from COVID-19.

This clone was seen a single time. The rearrangement uses TRBV5-1 and TRBJ2-1, with 14 bases aligning to TRBD2. The CDR3 has 16 amino acids. The germline CDR1 and CDR2 sequences are SGHRS and YFSETQ. J gave up 8 bases and V 4 bases, and 8 bases lay outside the gene matches. Here the CDR3 DNA reads TGCGCCAGCAGCCCCGGGACTAGCGGGAGTTGGGATGAGCAGTTCTTC. Amino acids: CASSPGTSGSWDEQFF.

The genes are TRBV7-2 and TRBJ2-4, with D maybe TRBD1 (6 bases). Germline V gene sequence: CDR1 SGHTA, CDR2 FQGNSA. The CDR3 is 17 amino acids. The V gene lost 1 base and the J gene lost 2 bases, with 15 bases spanning the gap. The CDR3 region has the DNA TGTGCCAGCAGCTTAGAGACCCCTACAGGGACCAAAAACATTCAGTACTTC. It codes for CASSLETPTGTKNIQYF. Looking up the rest from reference TRBV7-2 and TRBJ2-4 gives the full variable domain: GAGVSQSPSNKVTEKGKDVELRCDPISGHTALYWYRQSLGQGLEFLIYFQGNSAPDKSGLPSDRFSAERTGGSVSTLTIQRTQQEDSAVYLCASSLETPTGTKNIQYFGAGTRLSVL.

The rearrangement links TRBV6-1 to TRBJ1-2; 8 bases map to TRBD1. Germline CDR1 MNHNS, CDR2 SASEGT. The CDR3 totals 14 residues. Trimming removed 3 bases from V and 5 bases from J; junction bases left unmatched: 5. This chain's CDR3 is CASSDGTGLYGYTF. In DNA form, the CDR3 reads TGTGCCAGCAGTGACGGGACAGGACTTTATGGCTACACCTTC.

The chain joins TRBV5-1 to TRBJ2-1; D is ambiguous. Deletions cut 4 bases from V and 5 bases from J, with 7 bases between. This CDR3 has 12 amino acids. Germline-derived CDR1 and CDR2 are SGHRS and YFSETQ. CDR3 nucleotides: TGCGCCAGCAGCCATGGAGACAATGAGCAGTTCTTC. Amino acids: CASSHGDNEQFF. Based on the CDR3 plus reference TRBV5-1 and TRBJ2-1, the full variable domain is KAGVTQTPRYLIKTRGQQVTLSCSPISGHRSVSWYQQTPGQGLQFLFEYFSETQRNKGNFPGRFSGRQFSNSRSEMNVSTLELGDSALYLCASSHGDNEQFFGPGTRLTVL.

This sequence joins TRBV7-2 and TRBJ2-5; the D is unclear. Germline loops: CDR1 SGHTA, CDR2 FQGNSA. CDR3 length: 13 amino acids. V was shortened by 1 base and J by 7 bases, with 10 bases between the two germline ends. The CDR3 is CASSLGIRGTQYF. Here the CDR3 DNA reads TGTGCCAGCAGCTTAGGGATTAGAGGGACCCAGTACTTC.